This T cell receptor beta chain was identified during a study of shared clonotypes between healthy human individuals. Across the study: Donors consisted of two women and a few men between 18 and 49.

Some clones are missing from TCRdb's copy, which holds only in-frame ones; the method was immunoSEQ multiplex PCR. The sample includes about 2 million clones, 90% to 95% seen only once; the top ten take 0.1% to 0.15%. CDR1 is MNHNY and CDR2 is SVGAGI in the germline V gene (reference sequence). J lost 1 base, V lost 5 bases, and 5 bases had no gene match. The CDR3 runs 16 residues. The CD4+ fraction was divided into a CD45RA+ naive subset and a CD45RA-negative memory subset. Concerning this clone: Within the sample, other DNA sequences also encode this same CDR3.

The clonotype was recovered from a man aged 18 to 30 in good health. The chain couples TRBV6-6 to TRBJ2-4, with 10 nucleotides matching TRBD1. The sample consisted of naive CD4+ T cells sorted from blood. Subset: CD45RA+ positively selected. CDR3: CASSPGTGVAKNIQYF. The DNA for the CDR3 is TGTGCCAGCAGTCCTGGGACAGGGGTGGCCAAAAACATTCAGTACTTC.